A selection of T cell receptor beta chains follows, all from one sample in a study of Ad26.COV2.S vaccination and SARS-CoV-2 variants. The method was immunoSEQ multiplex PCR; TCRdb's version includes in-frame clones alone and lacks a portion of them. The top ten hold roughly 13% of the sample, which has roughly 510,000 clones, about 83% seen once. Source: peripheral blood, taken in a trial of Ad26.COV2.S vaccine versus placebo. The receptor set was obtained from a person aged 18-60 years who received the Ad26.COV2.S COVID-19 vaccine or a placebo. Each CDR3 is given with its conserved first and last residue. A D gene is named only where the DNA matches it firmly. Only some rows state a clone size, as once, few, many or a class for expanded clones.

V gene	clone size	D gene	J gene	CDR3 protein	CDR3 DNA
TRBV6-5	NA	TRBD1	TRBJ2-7	CASRPNRDRNYEQYF	TGTGCCAGCAGGCCCAACCGGGACAGAAACTACGAGCAGTACTTC
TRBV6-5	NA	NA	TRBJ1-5	CASRTGGESQPQHF	TGTGCCAGCAGGACTGGGGGGGAGAGTCAGCCCCAGCATTTT
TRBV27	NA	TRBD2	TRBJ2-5	CASSLSREGWETQYF	TGTGCCAGCAGTTTATCGAGGGAGGGTTGGGAGACCCAGTACTTC
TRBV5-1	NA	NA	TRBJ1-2	CASSLMGIRGYTF	TGCGCCAGCAGCTTGATGGGGATCCGTGGCTACACCTTC
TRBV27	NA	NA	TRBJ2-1	CASSFRLDIYNEQFF	TGTGCCAGCAGCTTCCGATTGGACATCTACAATGAGCAGTTCTTC
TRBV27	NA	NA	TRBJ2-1	CASSSLRDTNEQFF	TGTGCCAGCAGTTCCCTCCGGGACACTAATGAGCAGTTCTTC
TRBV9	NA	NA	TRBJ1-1	CASSRDQGYGEAFF	TGTGCCAGCAGCCGAGATCAGGGTTACGGTGAAGCTTTCTTT
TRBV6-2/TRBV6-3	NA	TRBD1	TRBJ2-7	CASSPGTGGHEQYF	TGTGCCAGCAGCCCGGGGACAGGGGGCCACGAGCAGTACTTC
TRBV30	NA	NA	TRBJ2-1	CAWSVLGSGHEQFF	TGTGCCTGGAGTGTACTCGGCAGTGGGCATGAGCAGTTCTTC
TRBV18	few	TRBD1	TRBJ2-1	CASSPPKGAGSWNEQFF	TGTGCCAGCTCACCCCCAAAGGGGGCCGGTAGCTGGAATGAGCAGTTCTTC
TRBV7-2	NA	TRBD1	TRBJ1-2	CASSFRLKTKQGYGYTF	TGTGCCAGCAGCTTCCGCCTCAAGACAAAACAGGGGTATGGCTACACCTTC
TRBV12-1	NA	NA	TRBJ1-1	CASLKGMNTEAFF	TGTGCCAGTCTAAAGGGCATGAACACTGAAGCTTTCTTT
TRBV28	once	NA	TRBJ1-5	CASGRDSPRHF	TGTGCCAGCGGGCGCGACAGCCCACGGCATTTT
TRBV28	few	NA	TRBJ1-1	CASSLEGGNTEAFF	TGTGCCAGCAGTTTAGAGGGAGGGAACACTGAAGCTTTCTTT
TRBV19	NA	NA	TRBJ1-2	CASRANGYTF	TGTGCCAGTAGGGCGAATGGCTACACCTTC
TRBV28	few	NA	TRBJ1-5	CASRGVGNQPQHF	TGTGCCAGCAGGGGCGTAGGCAATCAGCCCCAGCATTTT
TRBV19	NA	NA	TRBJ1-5	CASSIGQPGNQPQHF	TGTGCCAGTAGTATAGGGCAGCCGGGCAATCAGCCCCAGCATTTT
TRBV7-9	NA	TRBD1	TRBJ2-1	CASSLLMGQGANEQFF	TGTGCCAGCAGCTTACTTATGGGACAGGGCGCCAATGAGCAGTTCTTC
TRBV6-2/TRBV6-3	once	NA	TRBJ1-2	CASSYSRWGYGYTF	TGTGCCAGCAGTTACTCTCGGTGGGGGTATGGCTACACCTTC
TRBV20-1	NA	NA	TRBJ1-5	CSASTGSGQPQHF	TGCAGTGCTAGTACCGGGTCGGGCCAGCCCCAGCATTTT
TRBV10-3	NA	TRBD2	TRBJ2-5	CAISFGGANQETQYF	TGTGCCATCAGCTTCGGGGGGGCTAACCAAGAGACCCAGTACTTC
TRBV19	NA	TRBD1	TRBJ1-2	CASTRTGGIGYTF	TGTGCCAGTACCAGGACAGGGGGCATTGGCTACACCTTC
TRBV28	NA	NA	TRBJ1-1	CASSPGTQGRTEAFF	TGTGCCAGCAGTCCGGGGACCCAAGGTCGCACTGAAGCTTTCTTT
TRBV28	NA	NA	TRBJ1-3	CASRGRVHGGGPHSGNTIYF	TGTGCCAGCCGAGGGCGGGTTCACGGGGGGGGACCCCACTCTGGAAACACCATATATTTT
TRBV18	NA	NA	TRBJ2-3	CASSPREGLPTSTDTQYF	TGTGCCAGCTCACCAAGAGAAGGACTACCAACTAGCACAGATACGCAGTATTTT
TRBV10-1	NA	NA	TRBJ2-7	CANRNLPSVSGSRYEQYF	TGCGCCAACCGTAATCTCCCTTCTGTTTCAGGGTCTCGCTACGAGCAGTACTTC
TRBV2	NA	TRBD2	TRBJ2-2	CASRARGLAGGITGELFF	TGTGCCAGCAGAGCCCGCGGACTAGCGGGAGGCATTACCGGGGAGCTGTTTTTT
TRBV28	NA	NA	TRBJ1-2	CASSSERRGYTF	TGTGCCAGCAGTTCGGAGCGCCGGGGCTACACCTTC
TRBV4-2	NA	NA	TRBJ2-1	CASSDQGGKDYNEQFF	TGTGCCAGCAGCGACCAAGGCGGAAAGGACTACAATGAGCAGTTCTTC
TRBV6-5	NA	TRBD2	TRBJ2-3	CASSSPGTMGRDTQYF	TGTGCCAGCAGTTCTCCCGGGACTATGGGTAGAGATACGCAGTATTTT
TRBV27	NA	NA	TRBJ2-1	CASSLGGHRWNEQFF	TGTGCCAGCAGTTTAGGTGGGCACCGCTGGAATGAGCAGTTCTTC
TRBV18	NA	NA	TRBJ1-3	CASSPVFSGGNTIYF	TGTGCCAGCTCACCGGTCTTTTCGGGTGGAAACACCATATATTTT
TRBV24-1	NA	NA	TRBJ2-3	CATSEGTDTQYF	TGTGCCACCAGTGAGGGGACAGATACGCAGTATTTT
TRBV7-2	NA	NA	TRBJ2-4	CASSLGHTMDIQYF	TGTGCCAGCAGCCTTGGCCACACCATGGACATTCAGTACTTC
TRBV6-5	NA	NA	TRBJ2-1	CASSAETSLGEQFF	TGTGCCAGCAGCGCGGAGACTAGTCTTGGAGAGCAGTTCTTC
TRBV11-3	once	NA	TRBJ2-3	CASSLAGTQYF	TGTGCCAGCAGCTTAGCTGGTACGCAGTATTTT
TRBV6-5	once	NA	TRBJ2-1	CASSYSGLGGNNEQFF	TGTGCCAGCAGTTACTCCGGACTGGGGGGCAATAATGAGCAGTTCTTC
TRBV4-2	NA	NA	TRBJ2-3	CASSQVWRNTQYF	TGTGCCAGCAGCCAGGTATGGCGAAATACGCAGTATTTT
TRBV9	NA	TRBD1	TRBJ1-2	CASSVVTGGRGYTF	TGTGCCAGCAGCGTAGTGACAGGGGGCAGAGGCTACACCTTC
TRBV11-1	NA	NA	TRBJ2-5	CASNQRQETQYF	TGTGCCAGCAACCAGAGGCAGGAGACCCAGTACTTC
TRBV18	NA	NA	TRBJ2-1	CASSPPGVSGRITYNEQFF	TGTGCCAGCTCACCACCTGGGGTTAGCGGCCGAATTACTTACAATGAGCAGTTCTTC
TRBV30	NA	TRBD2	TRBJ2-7	CAWNRTIAGGPRPHEQYF	TGTGCCTGGAACCGGACGATAGCGGGAGGGCCGAGGCCCCACGAGCAGTACTTC
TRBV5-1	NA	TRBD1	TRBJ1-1	CASSLGTGVKMNTEAFF	TGCGCCAGCAGCTTGGGGACAGGGGTCAAGATGAACACTGAAGCTTTCTTT
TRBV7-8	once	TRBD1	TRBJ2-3	CASSFRQGRTTDTQYF	TGTGCCAGCAGCTTTAGACAGGGTCGGACCACAGATACGCAGTATTTT
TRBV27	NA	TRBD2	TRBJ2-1	CASSPRTSGLLYNEQFF	TGTGCCAGCAGTCCGAGGACTAGCGGCCTCCTCTACAATGAGCAGTTCTTC
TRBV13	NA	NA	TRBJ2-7	CASSRPGLAYEQYF	TGTGCCAGCAGCCGCCCGGGACTGGCCTACGAGCAGTACTTC
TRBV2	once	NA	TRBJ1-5	CASSEALRRAGQPQHF	TGTGCCAGCAGTGAAGCGCTTCGTAGGGCAGGACAGCCCCAGCATTTT
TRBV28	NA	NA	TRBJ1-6	CASRSTRDTRSYNSPLHF	TGTGCCAGCAGATCGACTCGGGACACTCGCTCCTATAATTCACCCCTCCACTTT
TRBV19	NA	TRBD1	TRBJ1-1	CASSAQGQLNTEAFF	TGTGCCAGTAGTGCGCAGGGACAGCTGAACACTGAAGCTTTCTTT
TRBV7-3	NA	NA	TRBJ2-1	CASSFPKPINEQFF	TGTGCCAGCAGCTTCCCGAAACCCATCAATGAGCAGTTCTTC
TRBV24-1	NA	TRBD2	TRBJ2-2	CATSDPGEGTGELFF	TGTGCCACCAGTGATCCTGGGGAGGGGACCGGGGAGCTGTTTTTT